The T cell receptor beta chain described here comes from a study of cytomegalovirus exposure and HLA in healthy donors. The germline V gene encodes CDR1 LNHDA and CDR2 SQIVND (reference sequence). This CDR3 spans 17 amino acids. V shed 6 bases and J 0 bases; nucleotides not matched to a gene: 10. Study-level points and caveats: Presence/absence results assume similar sequencing depth per donor, which may not hold.

The PCR contained 60 Vbeta and 13 Jbeta primers. Assay used: immunoSEQ multiplex PCR; TCRdb lists only in-frame clones, some missing. Among 120,000 or so clones listed, 72% were seen once. Remarks on this clone: The antigen remains unidentified.

Sequencing was carried out using PBMCs. V usage is TRBV19 and J usage is TRBJ2-1; 8 positions match TRBD2. This receptor was taken from a man younger than 40 in good health and CMV-seronegative. The CDR3 DNA is TGTGCCAGTAGACTGCTAGCGGGCCCTAGCTCCTACAATGAGCAGTTCTTC. Residues: CASRLLAGPSSYNEQFF.